Below, 6 T cell receptor beta chains from the same sample are listed, as sequenced in a study of blood T cell repertoires in COVID-19. Only in-frame clones appear in the TCRdb table, and some are missing; sequencing was by immunoSEQ multiplex PCR. The profile shows some 38,000 clones, roughly 80% of them singletons. Sequenced: peripheral blood. The receptors come from a middle-aged man with active COVID-19.

This sequence joins TRBV24-1 and TRBJ2-3; TRBD1 agrees at 10 bases. J gave up 4 bases and V 7 bases, and 4 bases lay outside the gene matches. The germline CDR1 and CDR2 sequences are KGHDR and SFDVKD. The CDR3 totals 14 residues. This CDR3 reads CATRTGGAADTQYF. CDR3 in DNA: TGTGCCACCAGGACAGGGGGCGCGGCAGATACGCAGTATTTT.

The V call is TRBV5-1, the J call TRBJ2-2; no definite D call. The CDR3 loop spans 15 amino acids. Germline V gene sequence: CDR1 SGHRS, CDR2 YFSETQ. Trimming took off 2 bases at V and 0 bases at J, with 8 bases between the two ends. In DNA form, the CDR3 reads TGCGCCAGCAGCTTCGGTACCGCGAACACCGGGGAGCTGTTTTTT. Residues: CASSFGTANTGELFF.

The genes are TRBV9 and TRBJ2-2; TRBD2 agrees at 14 bases. From germline, CDR1 is SGDLS and CDR2 YYNGEE. Trimming cost V 0 bases and J 4 bases; bases outside gene matches: 5. The CDR3 has 18 amino acids. The CDR3 loop reads CASSVGLAGGPSTGELFF. DNA of the CDR3: TGTGCCAGCAGCGTAGGACTAGCGGGGGGGCCTAGCACCGGGGAGCTGTTTTTT.

The V gene is TRBV4-3, the J gene TRBJ2-7, with 7 bases aligning to TRBD1. Germline V gene sequence: CDR1 LGHNA, CDR2 YSLEER. The CDR3 loop spans 15 amino acids. V shed 0 bases and J 4 bases; nucleotides not matched to a gene: 6. CDR3 nucleotide sequence: TGCGCCAGCAGCCAAGATATCGTACAGGGGTACGAGCAGTACTTC. Its protein is CASSQDIVQGYEQYF.

The chain uses TRBV10-3 and TRBJ2-3; D may be TRBD1 (6 bases). V was cut by 6 bases and J by 4 bases, with 14 bases left in between. This CDR3 has 14 amino acids. Germline V gene lookup returns CDR1 ENHRY and CDR2 SYGVKD. CDR3 coding DNA: TGTGCCATCAGCGCAGGGGATAATTCAGATACGCAGTATTTT. Its protein product is CAISAGDNSDTQYF.

CDR3 in DNA: TGTGCCAGCAGCTTAGGAAGACCAAACAACGACAGGGAAGAGACCCAGTACTTC. It specifies CASSLGRPNNDREETQYF. V and J are TRBV7-2 and TRBJ2-5, with 7 nucleotides matching TRBD1. Germline CDR1 reads SGHTA; CDR2 reads FQGNSA. Trimming took 1 base from V and 3 from J; bases not matched to a gene: 14. This CDR3 has 18 amino acids.